A selection of T cell receptor beta chains follows, all from one sample in a study of cytomegalovirus exposure and HLA in healthy donors. Sequencing was performed with immunoSEQ multiplex PCR; in TCRdb, only in-frame clones are kept and a portion is missing. This sample has approximately 140,000 clones, with 55% to 75% found just once. Sequenced material: PBMCs. These receptors were collected from a human donor in good health. The CDR3 runs from the conserved cysteine through the conserved F or W.

j_gene,v_gene,CDR3aa
TRBJ1-1,TRBV7-2,CASSLDRVYAAFF
TRBJ2-3,TRBV7-8,CASSLPSLAGGTDTQYF
TRBJ2-1,TRBV11-2,CASSSQLAGGYNEQFF
TRBJ1-2,TRBV18,CATATGGAHYGYTF
TRBJ1-3,TRBV7-2,CASSLIWGEAGNTIYF
TRBJ2-1,TRBV2,CASSRQLNEQFF
TRBJ1-1,TRBV29-1,CSVDRFGAFF
TRBJ2-1,TRBV7-9,CASSSDGINEQFF
TRBJ1-5,TRBV7-2,CASSPGQFNQPQHF
TRBJ2-2,TRBV5-1,CASSLGEAIGAGELFF
TRBJ2-2,TRBV4-3,CASSQNLAGALTGELFF
TRBJ2-7,TRBV5-1,CASSAPTSSPGEQYF
TRBJ2-7,TRBV28,CASQRLAVSYEQYF
TRBJ2-1,TRBV27,CASSSSTRPNEQFF
TRBJ2-6,TRBV9,CASSVGSVGANVLTF
TRBJ1-2,TRBV7-9,CASSLTAPGFTF
TRBJ1-4,TRBV7-9,CASSLGSEKLFF
TRBJ2-1,TRBV28,CASSFPSGTSGGGQFF
TRBJ2-2,TRBV10-1,CAMEPSGGTGELFF
TRBJ2-5,TRBV6-5,CASSWQGGETQYF
TRBJ1-2,TRBV5-5,CASSFAGDYGYTF
TRBJ1-5,TRBV9,CASSVSGGSHQPQHF
TRBJ2-3,TRBV15,CATSTGQDGDTQYF
TRBJ2-7,TRBV21-1,CASSKWDNYEQYF
TRBJ2-5,TRBV5-4,CASSLGLAGNQETQYF
TRBJ2-3,TRBV4-3,CASSQVTGNPDTQYF
TRBJ2-2,TRBV7-6,CASSLAGQGTSGELFF
TRBJ2-5,TRBV9,CASSVGGKETQYF